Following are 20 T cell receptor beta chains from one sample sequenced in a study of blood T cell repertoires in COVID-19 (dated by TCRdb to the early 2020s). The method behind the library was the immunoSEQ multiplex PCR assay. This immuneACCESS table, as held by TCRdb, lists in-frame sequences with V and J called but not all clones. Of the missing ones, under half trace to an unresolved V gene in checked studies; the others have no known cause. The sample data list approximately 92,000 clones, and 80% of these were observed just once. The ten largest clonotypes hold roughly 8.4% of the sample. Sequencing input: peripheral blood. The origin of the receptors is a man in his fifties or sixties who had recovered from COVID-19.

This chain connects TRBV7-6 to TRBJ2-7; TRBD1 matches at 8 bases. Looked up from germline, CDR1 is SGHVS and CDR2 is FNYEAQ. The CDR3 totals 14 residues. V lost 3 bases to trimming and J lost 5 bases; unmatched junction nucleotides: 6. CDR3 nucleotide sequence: TGTGCCAGCAGCTTTCGGACAGGGAGGAACGAGCAGTACTTC. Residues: CASSFRTGRNEQYF.

The CDR3 coding sequence is TGTGCCAGTAGCGACTTTAGAGATTCACCCCTCCACTTT. Its translation: CASSDFRDSPLHF. The genes are TRBV19 and TRBJ1-6, with D unclear. The CDR3 sequence is 13 residues long. The germline V and J ends were trimmed by 6 bases and 8 bases, with 11 bases remaining between them. Germline CDR1 reads LNHDA; CDR2 reads SQIVND (reference sequence).

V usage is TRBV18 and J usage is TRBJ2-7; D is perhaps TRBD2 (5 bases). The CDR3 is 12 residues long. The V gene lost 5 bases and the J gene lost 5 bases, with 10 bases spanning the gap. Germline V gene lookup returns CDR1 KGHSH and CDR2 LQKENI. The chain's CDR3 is CASSSNGDEQYF. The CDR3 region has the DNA TGTGCCAGCTCATCAAACGGGGACGAGCAGTACTTC. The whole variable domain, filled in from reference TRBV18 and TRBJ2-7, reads NAGVMQNPRHLVRRRGQEARLRCSPMKGHSHVYWYRQLPEEGLKFMVYLQKENIIDESGMPKERFSAEFPKEGPSILRIQQVVRGDSAAYFCASSSNGDEQYFGPGTRLTVT.

CDR3 amino acids: CASSASRTEYGYTF. The CDR3 DNA sequence: TGCGCCAGCAGCGCCTCCCGGACAGAATATGGCTACACCTTC. The chain combines TRBV5-1 with TRBJ1-2; D is possibly TRBD1 (6 bases). The CDR3 is made up of 14 amino acids. Trimming took 4 bases from V and 5 from J, leaving 15 bases between them. In germline, CDR1 is SGHRS, CDR2 YFSETQ.

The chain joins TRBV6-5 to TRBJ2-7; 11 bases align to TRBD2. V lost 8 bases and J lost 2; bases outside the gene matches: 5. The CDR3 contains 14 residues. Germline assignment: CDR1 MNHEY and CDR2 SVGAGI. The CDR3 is CASGGTSGPYEQYF. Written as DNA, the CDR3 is TGTGCCAGCGGAGGGACTAGCGGACCCTACGAGCAGTACTTC.

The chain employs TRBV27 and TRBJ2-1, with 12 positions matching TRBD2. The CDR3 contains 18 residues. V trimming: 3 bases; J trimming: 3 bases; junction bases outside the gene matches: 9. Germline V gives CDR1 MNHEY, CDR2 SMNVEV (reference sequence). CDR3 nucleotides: TGTGCCAGCAGTTTCTATGGACTAGCGGGGCCCCTCTACAATGAGCAGTTCTTC. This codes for CASSFYGLAGPLYNEQFF.

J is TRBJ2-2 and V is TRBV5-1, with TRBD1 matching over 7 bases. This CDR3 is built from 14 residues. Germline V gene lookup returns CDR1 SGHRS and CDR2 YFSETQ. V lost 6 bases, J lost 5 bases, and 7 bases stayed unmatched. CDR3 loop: CASKQGTGTGELFF. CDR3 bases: TGCGCCAGCAAACAGGGGACCGGGACCGGGGAGCTGTTTTTT. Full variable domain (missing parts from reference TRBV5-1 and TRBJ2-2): KAGVTQTPRYLIKTRGQQVTLSCSPISGHRSVSWYQQTPGQGLQFLFEYFSETQRNKGNFPGRFSGRQFSNSRSEMNVSTLELGDSALYLCASKQGTGTGELFFGEGSRLTVL.

CDR3 DNA sequence: TGTGCCAGCTCACCGATGCTTACATCCGGGACAGTAAACTATGGCTACACCTTC. Encoded protein: CASSPMLTSGTVNYGYTF. The rearrangement uses TRBV18 and TRBJ1-2, with 7 bases aligning to TRBD1. The CDR3 has 18 residues. V was pared by 3 bases and J by 2 bases, with 15 bases of the junction left unmatched. The germline gives CDR1 KGHSH, CDR2 LQKENI.

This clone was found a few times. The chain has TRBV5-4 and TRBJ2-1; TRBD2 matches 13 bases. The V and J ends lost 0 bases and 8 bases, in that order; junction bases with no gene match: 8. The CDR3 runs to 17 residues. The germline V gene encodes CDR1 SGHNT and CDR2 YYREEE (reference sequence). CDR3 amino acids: CASSLASGTSGEYEQFF. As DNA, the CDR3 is TGTGCCAGCAGCTTGGCGTCTGGGACTAGCGGGGAATATGAGCAGTTCTTC.

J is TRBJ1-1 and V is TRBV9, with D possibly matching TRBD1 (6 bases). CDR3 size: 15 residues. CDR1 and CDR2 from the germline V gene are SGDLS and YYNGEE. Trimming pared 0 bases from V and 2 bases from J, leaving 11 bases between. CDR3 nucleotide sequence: TGTGCCAGCAGCGTAGCGGAACAGGGAAACACTGAAGCTTTCTTT. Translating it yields CASSVAEQGNTEAFF.

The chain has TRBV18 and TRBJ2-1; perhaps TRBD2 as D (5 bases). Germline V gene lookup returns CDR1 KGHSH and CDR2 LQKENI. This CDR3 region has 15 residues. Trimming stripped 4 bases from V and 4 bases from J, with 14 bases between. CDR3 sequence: CASSLGLPGYNEQFF. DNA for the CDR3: TGTGCCAGCTCACTTGGACTCCCGGGTTACAATGAGCAGTTCTTC.

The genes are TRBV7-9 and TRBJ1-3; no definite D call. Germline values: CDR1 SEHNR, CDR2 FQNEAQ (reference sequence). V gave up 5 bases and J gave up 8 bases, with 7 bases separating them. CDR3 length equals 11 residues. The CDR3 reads CASSPADTIYF. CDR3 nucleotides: TGTGCCAGCAGCCCGGCGGACACCATATATTTT.

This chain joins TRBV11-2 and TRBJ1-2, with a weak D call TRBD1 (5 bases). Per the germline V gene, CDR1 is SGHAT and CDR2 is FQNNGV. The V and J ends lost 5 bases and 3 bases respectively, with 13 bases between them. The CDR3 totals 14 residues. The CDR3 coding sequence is TGTGCCAGCAGCCCGTCGACAGTCTACTATGGCTACACCTTC. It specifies CASSPSTVYYGYTF. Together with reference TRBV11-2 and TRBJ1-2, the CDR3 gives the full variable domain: EAGVAQSPRYKIIEKRQSVAFWCNPISGHATLYWYQQILGQGPKLLIQFQNNGVVDDSQLPKDRFSAERLKGVDSTLKIQPAKLEDSAVYLCASSPSTVYYGYTFGSGTRLTVV.

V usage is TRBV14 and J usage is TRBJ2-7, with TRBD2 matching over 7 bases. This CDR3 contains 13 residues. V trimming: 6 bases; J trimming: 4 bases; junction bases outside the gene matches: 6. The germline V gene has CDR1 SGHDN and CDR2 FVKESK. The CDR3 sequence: CASSLSGGYEQYF. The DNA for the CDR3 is TGTGCCAGCAGTCTTTCGGGGGGATACGAGCAGTACTTC.

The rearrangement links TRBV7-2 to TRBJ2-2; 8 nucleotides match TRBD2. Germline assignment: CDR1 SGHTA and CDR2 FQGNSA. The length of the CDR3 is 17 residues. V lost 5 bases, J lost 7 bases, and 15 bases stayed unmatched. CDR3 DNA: TGTGCCAGCAGCCCGTCTAGTTTCGGGACTAGGAACGGGGAGCTGTTTTTT. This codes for CASSPSSFGTRNGELFF.

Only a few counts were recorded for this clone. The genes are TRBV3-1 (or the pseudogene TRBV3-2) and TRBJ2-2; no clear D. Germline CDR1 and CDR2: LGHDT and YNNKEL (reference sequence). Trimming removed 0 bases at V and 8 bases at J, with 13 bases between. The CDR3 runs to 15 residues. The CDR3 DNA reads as TGTGCCAGCAGCCAAGATGCAGGTTCGGCGGGGGAGCTGTTTTTT. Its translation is CASSQDAGSAGELFF.

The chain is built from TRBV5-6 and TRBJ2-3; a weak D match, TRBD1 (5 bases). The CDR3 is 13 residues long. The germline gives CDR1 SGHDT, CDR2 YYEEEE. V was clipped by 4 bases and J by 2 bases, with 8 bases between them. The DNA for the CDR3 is TGTGCCAGCAGCGGGGCGTTCACAGATACGCAGTATTTT. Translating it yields CASSGAFTDTQYF.

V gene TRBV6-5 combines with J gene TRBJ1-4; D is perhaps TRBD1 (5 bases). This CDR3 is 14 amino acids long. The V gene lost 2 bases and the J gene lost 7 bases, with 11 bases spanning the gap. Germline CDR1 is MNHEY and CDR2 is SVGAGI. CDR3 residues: CASSYMTGGEKLFF. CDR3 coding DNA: TGTGCCAGCAGTTACATGACGGGGGGTGAAAAACTGTTTTTT.

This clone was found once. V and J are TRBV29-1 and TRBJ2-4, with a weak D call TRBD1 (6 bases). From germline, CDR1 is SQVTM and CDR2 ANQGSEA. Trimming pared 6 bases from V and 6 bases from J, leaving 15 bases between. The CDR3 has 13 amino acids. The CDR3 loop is CSVAGQTGNIQYF. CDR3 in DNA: TGCAGCGTGGCCGGACAGACGGGAAACATTCAGTACTTC.

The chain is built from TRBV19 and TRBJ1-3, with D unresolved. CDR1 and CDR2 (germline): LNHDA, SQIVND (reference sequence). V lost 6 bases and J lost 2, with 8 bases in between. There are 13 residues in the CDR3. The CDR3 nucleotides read TGTGCCAGTAGGATGGTAGCTGGAAACACCATATATTTT. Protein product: CASRMVAGNTIYF.